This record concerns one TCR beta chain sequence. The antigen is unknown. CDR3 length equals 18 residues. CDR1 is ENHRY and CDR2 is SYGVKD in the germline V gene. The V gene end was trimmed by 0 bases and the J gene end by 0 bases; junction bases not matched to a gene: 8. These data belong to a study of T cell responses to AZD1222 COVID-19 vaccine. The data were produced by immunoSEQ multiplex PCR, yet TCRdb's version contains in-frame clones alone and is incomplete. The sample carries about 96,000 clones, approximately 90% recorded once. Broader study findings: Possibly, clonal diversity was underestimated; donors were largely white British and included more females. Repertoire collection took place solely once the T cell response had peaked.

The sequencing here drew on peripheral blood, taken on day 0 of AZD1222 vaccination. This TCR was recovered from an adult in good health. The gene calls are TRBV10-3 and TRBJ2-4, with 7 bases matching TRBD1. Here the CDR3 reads CAISESFLGQLAKNIQYF. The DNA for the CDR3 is TGTGCCATCAGTGAGTCGTTTTTGGGACAGCTAGCCAAAAACATTCAGTACTTC.